The clone carrying this T cell receptor (beta chain) was found many times. The antigen is undetermined. This sample stems from a study of CD8+CD57+ T cells in acquired aplastic anemia. Study details: Across the sorted CD4+ and CD8+ cells, DNA amounts averaged 3.2 ug. Healthy donors had, on average, roughly 9.8 million reads for their CD4+ cells.

Study results and limitations: Patients showed no significant difference from controls in CD8+ Simpson's diversity. Patients and controls shared roughly 30 CD8+ CDR3 sequences, which appeared highly expressed in patients and within their immunodominant clones.

Genomic DNA served as template for TCR beta VDJ and CDR3 profiling. TCRdb passed the reads through MiXCR, listing each CDR3 protein once. The table has a few hundred thousand distinct CDR3 sequences, roughly 57% seen once; the top ten hold approximately 30%. Trimming cost V 4 bases and J 9 bases; bases outside gene matches: 3. The germline V gene has CDR1 MNHEY and CDR2 SVGEGT. This CDR3 comprises 12 residues. The sequencing input was sorted CD4+, CD8+, or CD8+CD57+ T cells (not recorded which) from PBMCs. J is TRBJ2-3 and V is TRBV6-2 or TRBV6-3; 8 nucleotides match TRBD2. The TCR sequence derives from a human donor in good health. The CDR3 here is CASSFLAGTQYF. In DNA, the CDR3 is TGTGCCAGCAGTTTCTTAGCGGGGACGCAGTATTTT.